The clone carrying this T cell receptor beta chain appeared once. The data were taken from a study of blood T cell repertoires in COVID-19. The wider study: From the United States, Italy and Spain came samples of acute and convalescent COVID-19. PBMCs, B-cell-depleted T cells, or T cells provided the cDNA or gDNA that made up the material.

The trim removed 0 bases at V and 10 bases at J, leaving 6 bases unmatched. The CDR3 sequence is 15 residues long. The germline V gene has CDR1 SGHKS and CDR2 YYEKEE (reference sequence). In the original processing: Reference gene primer amplification in the assay estimated nucleated cell counts. Clones were sequenced by immunoSEQ multiplex PCR, and TCRdb holds only the in-frame ones, with some missing. The D gene and trimming were derived from the DNA, and the V and J assignments and clone size from that table. The data hold tens of thousands of clones, with more than 85% observed a single time. V is TRBV5-5 and J is TRBJ1-6, with 8 bases fitting TRBD1. The receptor comes from a man over 45 with active COVID-19. Sequenced: peripheral blood. CDR3 coding DNA: TGTGCCAGCAGCTTGGGGGGGACAGGCCGATCACCCCTCCACTTT. Encoded protein: CASSLGGTGRSPLHF.